These T cell receptor beta chains were read from a single sample in a study of T cell responses to AZD1222 COVID-19 vaccine. Some clones are missing from TCRdb's copy, which holds only in-frame ones; the method was immunoSEQ multiplex PCR. The sample yields about 120,000 clones, about nine tenths seen once. This specimen consisted of peripheral blood, obtained on day 0 of AZD1222 vaccination. These receptors came from an adult in good health. The CDR3 runs from the conserved cysteine through the conserved F or W.

cdr3_aa j_call v_call
CASSRDRAYGYTF TRBJ1-2 TRBV5-1
CASSLAGDYGYTF TRBJ1-2 TRBV7-9
CASSQHRNTEAFF TRBJ1-1 TRBV14
CASSLARDKDNNEQFF TRBJ2-1 TRBV7-9
CASSASGYPTSYNEQFF TRBJ2-1 TRBV6-1
CASSYLGEKLFF TRBJ1-4 TRBV12-3/TRBV12-4
CASSTRQVRYGYTF TRBJ1-2 TRBV7-8
CASSPGTQETQYF TRBJ2-5 TRBV18
CASSAGTGGGYEQYF TRBJ2-7 TRBV9
CASSVGAQNTEAFF TRBJ1-1 TRBV5-1
CSSGGGEHGYTF TRBJ1-2 TRBV29-1
CASGGQKNTEAFF TRBJ1-1 TRBV6-5
CSSSDGNTEAFF TRBJ1-1 TRBV29-1
CASSYSESSYNEQFF TRBJ2-1 TRBV6-5
CASRNRGGTYEQYF TRBJ2-7 TRBV6-5
CASSRETGGVSEQYF TRBJ2-7 TRBV4-3
CASSGQGFSGNTIYF TRBJ1-3 TRBV6-5
CASSLTDRLDSNTGELFF TRBJ2-2 TRBV11-3
CASSLGRRYNEQFF TRBJ2-1 TRBV13
CAISELGQGTDGYTF TRBJ1-2 TRBV10-3
CASETPFPNNEQFF TRBJ2-1 TRBV7-9
CASSPFTGGYTGELFF TRBJ2-2 TRBV18
CAISENGAYEQYF TRBJ2-7 TRBV10-3
CASSLLQGAYEQYF TRBJ2-7 TRBV11-2
CASSIGGETQYF TRBJ2-5 TRBV7-2
CASSTGNYGYTF TRBJ1-2 TRBV6-6
CAISPRQGAYEQYF TRBJ2-7 TRBV10-3
CASIRSGGPSSEQYF TRBJ2-7 TRBV2
CASSTTGGQETQYF TRBJ2-5 TRBV5-4
CASSSYQGATNEKLFF TRBJ1-4 TRBV7-2
CASSPGTGGTEAFF TRBJ1-1 TRBV7-9